The clone carrying this T cell receptor (beta chain) has just one count. Germline trimming cut 3 bases from V and 5 bases from J; bases unmatched to any gene: 4. The CDR3 spans 14 residues. Per the germline V gene, CDR1 is SEHNR and CDR2 is FQNEAQ (reference sequence). This entry comes from a study of OX40 agonist ivuxolimab in advanced cancers. Study-wide context: Treatment of patients was with ivuxolimab, an agonistic anti-OX40 (CD134) antibody.

This table comes from immunoSEQ multiplex PCR, and its TCRdb copy is limited to in-frame clones, with some not included. Here the sample spans some 99,000 clones, around 85% being singletons. This material consisted of CD4+ or CD8+ T cells sorted from blood, taken in a trial of the OX40 agonist ivuxolimab. This receptor was identified in an adult with an advanced solid tumor such as melanoma, head and neck, liver or kidney cancer. The chain links TRBV7-9 to TRBJ2-7; 10 positions agree with TRBD1. For the CDR3, the DNA is TGTGCCAGCAGCTTGGGACAGGGGTCCAACGAGCAGTACTTC. Translation: CASSLGQGSNEQYF. Drawing the rest from reference TRBV7-9 and TRBJ2-7, the complete variable domain is DTGVSQNPRHKITKRGQNVTFRCDPISEHNRLYWYRQTLGQGPEFLTYFQNEAQLEKSRLLSDRFSAERPKGSFSTLEIQRTEQGDSAMYLCASSLGQGSNEQYFGPGTRLTVT.